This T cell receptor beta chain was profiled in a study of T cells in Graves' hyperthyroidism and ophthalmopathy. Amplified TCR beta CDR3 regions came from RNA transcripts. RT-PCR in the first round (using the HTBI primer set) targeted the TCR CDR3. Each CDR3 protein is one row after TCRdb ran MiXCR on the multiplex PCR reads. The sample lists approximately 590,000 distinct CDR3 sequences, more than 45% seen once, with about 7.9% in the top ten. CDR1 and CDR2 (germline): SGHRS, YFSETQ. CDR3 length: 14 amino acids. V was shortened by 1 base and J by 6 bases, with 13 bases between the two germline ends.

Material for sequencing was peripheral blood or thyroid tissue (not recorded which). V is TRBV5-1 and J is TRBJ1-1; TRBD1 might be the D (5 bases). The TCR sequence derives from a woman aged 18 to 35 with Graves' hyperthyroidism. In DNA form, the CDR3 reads TGCGCCAGCAGCTTGCACCTCGGGGGGGCTGAAGCTTTCTTT. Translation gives CASSLHLGGAEAFF.